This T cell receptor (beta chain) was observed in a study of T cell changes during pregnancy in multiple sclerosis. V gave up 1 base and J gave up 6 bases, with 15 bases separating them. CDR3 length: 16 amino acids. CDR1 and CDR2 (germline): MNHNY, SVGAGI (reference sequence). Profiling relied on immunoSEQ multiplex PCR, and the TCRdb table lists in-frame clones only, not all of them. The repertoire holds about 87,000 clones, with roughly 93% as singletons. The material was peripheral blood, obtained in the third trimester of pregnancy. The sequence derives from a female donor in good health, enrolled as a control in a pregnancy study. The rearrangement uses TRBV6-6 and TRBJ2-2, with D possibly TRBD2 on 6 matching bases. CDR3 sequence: CASSYLYGRGPGELFF. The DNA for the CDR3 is TGTGCCAGCAGTTACTTGTACGGGAGAGGGCCCGGGGAGCTGTTTTTT.